A single sample is the source of the 26 T cell receptor beta chains below, sequenced in a study of memory CD4+ T cells and cytomegalovirus serostatus. The sort gate was single viable CD3+CD4+CD8-CD45RO+ cells for memory CD4+ T cells. The data were produced by immunoSEQ multiplex PCR, yet TCRdb's version contains in-frame clones alone and is incomplete. The sample includes around 62,000 clones, 60% to 85% of them seen just once. Sequencing input: memory CD4+ T cells from blood. The origin of the receptors is an adult in good health and CMV-seropositive.

The CDR3 sequence is CASSLVGLSGVETQYF. As DNA, the CDR3 is TGTGCCAGCAGCTTAGTTGGTCTCTCCGGGGTAGAGACCCAGTACTTC. The J gene is TRBJ2-5, the V gene TRBV21-1; the tabulated D call, TRBD2, remains unverified against the DNA. TRBV21-1 constitutes a pseudogene. This CDR3 region has 16 residues.

This clone was counted only a few times. The chain couples TRBV11-2 to TRBJ1-1; D uncertain. Between the trimmed V and J ends, which lost 5 bases and 1 base, there was a span of 8 bases. This CDR3 is 13 amino acids long. Germline CDR1 is SGHAT and CDR2 is FQNNGV. The CDR3 bases are TGTGCCAGCAGCGAACACCAGAACACTGAAGCTTTCTTT. It codes for CASSEHQNTEAFF. Based on the CDR3 plus reference TRBV11-2 and TRBJ1-1, the full variable domain is EAGVAQSPRYKIIEKRQSVAFWCNPISGHATLYWYQQILGQGPKLLIQFQNNGVVDDSQLPKDRFSAERLKGVDSTLKIQPAKLEDSAVYLCASSEHQNTEAFFGQGTRLTVV.

The rearrangement uses TRBV27 and TRBJ2-7; tentatively, D is TRBD2 (5 bases). The CDR3 runs to 14 residues. Germline CDR1 reads MNHEY; CDR2 reads SMNVEV (reference sequence). V was trimmed by 7 bases and J by 0 bases, leaving 13 bases between them. CDR3 coding DNA: TGTGCCAGCAAGCGGTCGTGGGACTCCTACGAGCAGTACTTC. It specifies CASKRSWDSYEQYF.

The chain links TRBV7-9 to TRBJ1-2; D is uncertain. The germline gives CDR1 SEHNR, CDR2 FQNEAQ (reference sequence). V lost 2 bases to trimming and J lost 9 bases, with 13 bases between them. There are 13 residues in the CDR3. Here the CDR3 reads CASSLSAESSYTF. The CDR3 nucleotides read TGTGCCAGCAGCTTATCGGCAGAGAGTAGCTACACCTTC.

Turning to this clone: A read error may account for a junction end that differs from germline. This rearrangement joins TRBV30 to TRBJ1-1; 8 positions match TRBD1. CDR1 and CDR2 (germline): GTSNPN, SVGIG (reference sequence). This CDR3 comprises 14 residues. CDR3 region: CTWTDRGMNTEAFF. DNA of the CDR3: TGTACCTGGACTGACAGGGGCATGAACACTGAAGCTTTCTTT.

The rearrangement joins TRBV7-8 to TRBJ1-1; tentatively, D is TRBD1 (5 bases). Germline V gives CDR1 SGHVS, CDR2 FQNEAQ. The CDR3 length is 16 residues. Between the trimmed V and J ends, which lost 2 bases and 4 bases, there was a span of 17 bases. DNA of the CDR3: TGTGCCAGCAGCTTACTCTCCCAGGGAGAGTCCACTGAAGCTTTCTTT. Its protein product is CASSLLSQGESTEAFF.

The V call is TRBV28, the J call TRBJ2-5, with D perhaps TRBD2 (6 bases). CDR1 and CDR2 (germline): MDHEN, SYDVKM. CDR3 size: 14 residues. With 7 bases removed from V and 2 bases from J, the gap between germline ends came to 14 bases. CDR3 nucleotides: TGTGCCAGCACGTCTTGGGGACTTCAAGAGACCCAGTACTTC. Its translation is CASTSWGLQETQYF. The whole variable domain, filled in from reference TRBV28 and TRBJ2-5, reads DVKVTQSSRYLVKRTGEKVFLECVQDMDHENMFWYRQDPGLGLRLIYFSYDVKMKEKGDIPEGYSVSREKKERFSLILESASTNQTSMYLCASTSWGLQETQYFGPGTRLLVL.

V usage is TRBV5-1 and J usage is TRBJ1-5, with 9 bases matching TRBD1. J gave up 0 bases and V 4 bases, and 5 bases lay outside the gene matches. Per the germline V gene, CDR1 is SGHRS and CDR2 is YFSETQ. CDR3 length: 16 residues. The CDR3 DNA reads TGCGCCAGCAGCCCTCGGACAGGGGCTAGCAATCAGCCCCAGCATTTT. Its translation is CASSPRTGASNQPQHF.

The chain joins TRBV4-2 to TRBJ2-7; 9 positions match TRBD2. The CDR3 runs 16 residues. The trim removed 0 bases at V and 3 bases at J, leaving 6 bases unmatched. Germline CDR1 reads LGHNA; CDR2 reads YNFKEQ. In DNA, the CDR3 is TGTGCCAGCAGCCAAGATCGGGCGGGGGGGCTCTACGAGCAGTACTTC. Its protein is CASSQDRAGGLYEQYF.

V and J are TRBV28 and TRBJ1-2; D not resolved. This CDR3 contains 13 residues. Germline V gene data show CDR1 as MDHEN and CDR2 as SYDVKM. Trimming stripped 8 bases from V and 4 bases from J, with 14 bases between. The CDR3 protein is CASGYRPGYGYTF. DNA of the CDR3: TGTGCCAGCGGCTACAGACCGGGCTATGGCTACACCTTC.

The rearrangement links TRBV7-6 to TRBJ2-7; D may match TRBD1 or TRBD2 (6 bases each). The CDR3 totals 15 residues. Germline V gene lookup returns CDR1 SGHVS and CDR2 FNYEAQ. The V end was cut by 0 bases, the J end by 5 bases, with 14 bases between. The CDR3 protein is CASSLAQGGQNEQYF. As DNA, the CDR3 is TGTGCCAGCAGCTTAGCGCAAGGGGGGCAGAACGAGCAGTACTTC.

The DNA for the CDR3 is TGTGCCAGCAGCGGGACACGCAATCAGCCCCAGCATTTT. It encodes CASSGTRNQPQHF. The chain combines TRBV28 with TRBJ1-5, with D perhaps matching TRBD1 (6 bases). Trimming took off 6 bases at V and 2 bases at J, with 8 bases between the two ends. The CDR3 totals 13 residues. From germline, CDR1 is MDHEN and CDR2 SYDVKM.

The rearrangement joins TRBV5-5 to TRBJ2-4, with TRBD2 as a possible D gene (5 bases). Trimming cost V 4 bases and J 8 bases, with 16 bases left between them. In germline, CDR1 is SGHKS, CDR2 YYEKEE (reference sequence). The CDR3 runs 14 residues. The CDR3 nucleotides are TGTGCCAGCAGCGAATTAGAGGGAAAGGACATTCAGTACTTC. It specifies CASSELEGKDIQYF.

The chain employs TRBV6-5 and TRBJ1-5; possible D gene TRBD1, 5 bases. V was pared by 2 bases and J by 11 bases, with 13 bases between. The CDR3 contains 13 residues. Germline values: CDR1 MNHEY, CDR2 SVGAGI. This CDR3 reads CASSYAAKQAQHF. As DNA, the CDR3 is TGTGCCAGCAGTTACGCTGCCAAACAGGCCCAGCATTTT.

The V gene is TRBV27, the J gene TRBJ2-3, with TRBD2 matching over 15 bases. This CDR3 contains 17 residues. Germline lookup yields CDR1 MNHEY and CDR2 SMNVEV (reference sequence). After removal of 5 bases from V and 4 bases from J, the junction contained 7 bases not matched to a gene. CDR3 in DNA: TGTGCCAGCAGTCCGCGGACTAGCGGGAGGGGCGCAGATACGCAGTATTTT. This translates into CASSPRTSGRGADTQYF.

This chain connects TRBV5-4 to TRBJ1-6, with D unclear. This CDR3 has 18 residues. Per the germline V gene, CDR1 is SGHNT and CDR2 is YYREEE (reference sequence). V shed 4 bases and J shed 6 bases, with 23 bases lying between them. The CDR3 is CASSHGQARGSGNSPLHF. CDR3 coding DNA: TGTGCCAGCAGCCACGGGCAGGCTAGAGGTAGCGGTAATTCACCCCTCCACTTT.

The rearrangement uses TRBV2 and TRBJ1-6, with D perhaps matching TRBD1 (5 bases). Germline CDR1 and CDR2: SNHLY and FYNNEI. CDR3 length: 13 residues. V was cut by 8 bases and J by 8 bases, with 13 bases left in between. The DNA of the CDR3 is TGTGCCAGCGACTTGCAGGGTCATTCACCCCTCCACTTT. Its translation: CASDLQGHSPLHF.

This chain uses TRBV19 with TRBJ2-3; no firm D call. V was trimmed by 6 bases and J by 5 bases, leaving 12 bases between them. Germline CDR1 and CDR2: LNHDA and SQIVND (reference sequence). The CDR3 runs 13 residues. The CDR3 is CASSLARGDTQYF. Here the CDR3 DNA reads TGTGCCAGTAGCTTAGCTAGAGGAGATACGCAGTATTTT.

This rearrangement joins TRBV6-1 to TRBJ2-1, with a possible D match to TRBD2 (5 bases). CDR1 is MNHNS, CDR2 SASEGT, per germline. The CDR3 length is 15 residues. With 6 bases removed from V and 2 bases from J, the gap between germline ends came to 14 bases. CDR3 DNA sequence: TGTGCCAGCAGATCCAAAGCCGGGACCTACAATGAGCAGTTCTTC. It yields the protein CASRSKAGTYNEQFF.

This chain connects TRBV6-5 to TRBJ2-1; 8 bases agree with TRBD2. Germline trimming cut 2 bases from V and 9 bases from J; bases unmatched to any gene: 12. This CDR3 region has 16 residues. CDR1 is MNHEY, CDR2 SVGAGI, per germline. The CDR3 spells CASSYAGRGAGVEQFF. The CDR3 DNA sequence: TGTGCCAGCAGTTACGCGGGGAGGGGAGCGGGAGTTGAGCAGTTCTTC.

The chain recombines TRBV2 with TRBJ1-4; D is uncertain. The germline V gene encodes CDR1 SNHLY and CDR2 FYNNEI. The germline V and J ends were trimmed by 6 bases and 3 bases, with 8 bases remaining between them. The CDR3 contains 13 residues. This CDR3 is CASRASANEKLFF. The CDR3 DNA follows: TGTGCCAGCAGGGCCTCAGCTAATGAAAAACTGTTTTTT. Full variable domain (rest looked up from reference TRBV2 and TRBJ1-4): EPEVTQTPSHQVTQMGQEVILRCVPISNHLYFYWYRQILGQKVEFLVSFYNNEISEKSEIFDDQFSVERPDGSNFTLKIRSTKLEDSAMYFCASRASANEKLFFGSGTQLSVL.

The gene calls are TRBV2 and TRBJ1-6; 7 bases fit TRBD1. This CDR3 comprises 13 residues. V shed 6 bases, J shed 11 bases, and the junction held 7 bases outside the gene matches. The V gene's germline CDR1 is SNHLY and CDR2 FYNNEI. In nucleotides, the CDR3 is TGTGCCAGCAGGGGGACAGTCGAAGCACCCCTCCACTTT. It yields the protein CASRGTVEAPLHF. Combining the CDR3 with reference TRBV2 and TRBJ1-6 gives the whole variable domain EPEVTQTPSHQVTQMGQEVILRCVPISNHLYFYWYRQILGQKVEFLVSFYNNEISEKSEIFDDQFSVERPDGSNFTLKIRSTKLEDSAMYFCASRGTVEAPLHFGNGTRLTVT.

The chain recombines TRBV7-9 with TRBJ1-3; D gene uncertain. V dropped 5 bases and J dropped 4 bases, with 15 bases sitting between them. This CDR3 is built from 15 residues. The germline V gene has CDR1 SEHNR and CDR2 FQNEAQ (reference sequence). Written as DNA, the CDR3 is TGTGCCAGCAGCCATAGAACGGATGACGGAAACACCATATATTTT. This sequence encodes CASSHRTDDGNTIYF.

As for this clone: Other nucleotide sequences from this sample produce the same CDR3. The genes are TRBV11-2 and TRBJ2-5; 10 bases are a match to TRBD1. The CDR3 totals 13 residues. Germline V gives CDR1 SGHAT, CDR2 FQNNGV. V trimming: 3 bases; J trimming: 5 bases; junction bases outside the gene matches: 0. The CDR3 loop is CASSLGQGETQYF. In nucleotides, the CDR3 is TGTGCCAGCAGCTTGGGACAGGGGGAGACCCAGTACTTC. Full variable domain (outside the CDR3, taken from reference TRBV11-2 and TRBJ2-5): EAGVAQSPRYKIIEKRQSVAFWCNPISGHATLYWYQQILGQGPKLLIQFQNNGVVDDSQLPKDRFSAERLKGVDSTLKIQPAKLEDSAVYLCASSLGQGETQYFGPGTRLLVL.

The chain recombines TRBV2 with TRBJ1-2; D perhaps matches TRBD1 (5 bases). The CDR3 is 16 amino acids. Per the germline V gene, CDR1 is SNHLY and CDR2 is FYNNEI. V shed 7 bases and J shed 8 bases, with 26 bases lying between them. The CDR3 loop reads CASTSSGRRGEGGYTF. The DNA of the CDR3 is TGTGCCAGCACCTCATCCGGGAGGAGAGGGGAAGGGGGCTACACCTTC. The complete variable domain, with remaining parts taken from reference TRBV2 and TRBJ1-2, reads EPEVTQTPSHQVTQMGQEVILRCVPISNHLYFYWYRQILGQKVEFLVSFYNNEISEKSEIFDDQFSVERPDGSNFTLKIRSTKLEDSAMYFCASTSSGRRGEGGYTFGSGTRLTVV.

This rearrangement joins TRBV7-8 to TRBJ2-7, with D tentatively TRBD1 or TRBD2 (6 bases each). The germline V and J ends were trimmed by 2 bases and 1 base, with 9 bases remaining between them. Per the germline V gene, CDR1 is SGHVS and CDR2 is FQNEAQ. This CDR3 spans 14 amino acids. This CDR3 is CASSLRGGSYEQYF. For the CDR3, the DNA is TGTGCCAGCAGCTTACGAGGGGGGTCCTACGAGCAGTACTTC.